This T cell receptor (beta chain) was observed in a study of regulatory T cells in long-lasting Graves disease. The CDR3 is 15 amino acids. Unmatched junction bases numbered 6, after V lost 5 bases and J lost 3 bases. CDR1 is PRHDT, CDR2 FYEKMQ, per germline (reference sequence). On this clonotype itself: What it binds is not known.

The time point here: newly diagnosed GD, antithyroid drugs for less than 3 months. The TCR library was made from RNA that had been extracted from PBMCs in TRIzol. To make TCR beta libraries, researchers used iRepertoire HTBI primers and Arm-PCR of CDR3 regions. TCRdb fed the multiplex PCR reads into MiXCR, producing one record per CDR3 protein. The table lists 500,000 or so distinct CDR3 sequences, around 15% of them singletons. Study observations and caveats: The researchers studied only peripheral blood, not thyroid tissue.

This same sample was also part of a study on T cells in Graves' hyperthyroidism and ophthalmopathy.

This sequence originates from a man aged 35-49 years with Graves disease. Sequencing was performed on peripheral blood mononuclear cells (PBMCs), taken at new diagnosis, from a patient treated with antithyroid drugs. This rearrangement joins TRBV13 to TRBJ2-7, with TRBD1 matching 11 bases. CDR3: CASSESGTGGYEQYF. For the CDR3, the DNA is TGTGCCAGCAGCGAATCCGGGACAGGGGGCTACGAGCAGTACTTC. The variable domain in full, completed from reference TRBV13 and TRBJ2-7, reads AAGVIQSPRHLIKEKRETATLKCYPIPRHDTVYWYQQGPGQDPQFLISFYEKMQSDKGSIPDRFSAQQFSDYHSELNMSSLELGDSALYFCASSESGTGGYEQYFGPGTRLTVT.